Shown below are 10 T cell receptor beta chains from a single sample sequenced in a study of T cell clonality in common variable immunodeficiency. Here immunoSEQ multiplex PCR was the method, and the copy in TCRdb shows in-frame clones only, minus some. The sample is made up of under 50,000 clones, none counted only once. Sample: peripheral blood mononuclear cells. These receptors all come from a person between 18 and 75 years old in good health.

This clone was seen repeatedly, ten times or more. The read ends 3 residues before the CDR3 terminus; that terminus is restored from the germline J gene. The rearrangement links TRBV19 to TRBJ1-1; D is ambiguous. CDR3 length: 15 residues. Germline V gives CDR1 LNHDA, CDR2 SQIVND (reference sequence). Trimming removed 0 bases from V and 1 base from J, with 9 bases in between. The CDR3 bases that were read are TGTGCCAGTAGTATAGACCGAGGTCGGAACACTGAA. Its protein is CASSIDRGRNTE. The CDR3 in its entirety is CASSIDRGRNTEAFF.

The table lists this clone with many counts. Read data end 3 residues before the CDR3 end; the end is taken from the germline J gene. The chain couples TRBV10-3 to TRBJ2-7; D not resolved. The V end was cut by 6 bases, the J end by 0 bases, with 6 bases between. Germline V gives CDR1 ENHRY, CDR2 SYGVKD. This CDR3 spans 12 amino acids. CDR3 sequence: CAISPSSYEQYF. CDR3 DNA (partial): TGTGCCATCAGCCCCAGCTCCTACGAG.

Remarks on this clone: Given a much more abundant clone one base away, this may be a read error. The DNA ends 3 residues before the CDR3 does, and the rest of the CDR3 is filled in from the germline J gene. At the DNA level, this CDR3 is encoded by other sequences in the same sample as well. The chain uses TRBV11-2 and TRBJ2-7; D uncertain. Germline CDR1 is SGHAT and CDR2 is FQNNGV. This CDR3 comprises 14 residues. The germline V and J ends were trimmed by 1 base and 3 bases, with 10 bases remaining between them. CDR3 sequence: CASSLVSAVYEQYF. The sequenced CDR3 bases are TGTGCCAGCAGCTTAGTATCGGCGGTCTACGAG.

This clone was observed at least ten times. The read ends 3 residues shy of where the CDR3 ends; the end is completed using the germline J gene. V is TRBV19 and J is TRBJ2-3; D is uncertain. V dropped 4 bases and J dropped 2 bases, with 7 bases sitting between them. This CDR3 has 13 residues. Germline lookup yields CDR1 LNHDA and CDR2 SQIVND (reference sequence). Incomplete CDR3 DNA: TGTGCCAGTAGTACGGTTCCCACAGATACG. It encodes CASSTVPTDT. From start to end, the CDR3 is CASSTVPTDTQYF. The full variable domain, completed using reference TRBV19 and TRBJ2-3, is DGGITQSPKYLFRKEGQNVTLSCEQNLNHDAMYWYRQDPGQGLRLIYYSQIVNDFQKGDIAEGYSVSREKKESFPLTVTSAQKNPTAFYLCASSTVPTDTQYFGPGTRLTVL.

In its sample, this clone was seen many times. The sequenced fragment ends 3 residues before the CDR3 boundary, so the rest is inferred from the germline J gene. The V call is TRBV6-2 or TRBV6-3, the J call TRBJ2-2; 8 nucleotides match TRBD2. With V trimmed by 5 bases and J by 5 bases, 7 bases remained unmatched. In germline, CDR1 is MNHEY, CDR2 SVGEGT. This CDR3 spans 15 amino acids. The DNA read from the CDR3 is TGTGCCAGCAGTCCCGCTAGCGGGTTTACCGGGGAG. This sequence encodes CASSPASGFTGE. The entire CDR3 reads CASSPASGFTGELFF.

This clone was seen many times. Coverage ceases 3 residues before the CDR3 finishes, and the germline J gene fills in the end. J is TRBJ2-1 and V is TRBV5-1, with 9 bases identical to TRBD1. CDR1 SGHRS and CDR2 YFSETQ come from the germline V gene. With V trimmed by 2 bases and J by 8 bases, 5 bases remained unmatched. CDR3 size: 14 residues. CDR3 DNA, as far as it was read: TGCGCCAGCAGCTTCGGACAGGGGAGGGATGAG. This encodes CASSFGQGRDE. The CDR3 in full is CASSFGQGRDEQFF. Drawing the rest from reference TRBV5-1 and TRBJ2-1, the complete variable domain is KAGVTQTPRYLIKTRGQQVTLSCSPISGHRSVSWYQQTPGQGLQFLFEYFSETQRNKGNFPGRFSGRQFSNSRSEMNVSTLELGDSALYLCASSFGQGRDEQFFGPGTRLTVL.

This clone was detected many times. The CDR3 end is not reached by the read, which stops 3 residues before it; the germline J gene fills it in. V usage is TRBV7-9 and J usage is TRBJ2-1, with 11 bases identical to TRBD2. The CDR3 contains 14 residues. Germline values: CDR1 SEHNR, CDR2 FQNEAQ (reference sequence). CDR3 DNA (partial): TGTGCAAGCGACGCCGGGACTAGCGGCAATGAG. It is translated as CASDAGTSGNE. The full CDR3 protein is CASDAGTSGNEQFF.

This clone was recorded many times. The read falls 3 residues short of the CDR3 end, and the missing part is taken from the germline J gene. The chain combines TRBV18 with TRBJ1-4; 10 positions match TRBD1. V lost 0 bases, J lost 5 bases, and 6 bases stayed unmatched. Germline V gene sequence: CDR1 KGHSH, CDR2 LQKENI. This CDR3 region has 17 residues. CDR3: CASSPPLTGGSNEKLFF. Partial CDR3 DNA: TGTGCCAGCTCACCACCGCTGACAGGGGGCTCAAATGAAAAA.

This clone was found many times. From the germline J gene comes the end of the CDR3, since the read stops 3 residues before it. This chain links TRBV4-1 with TRBJ1-2; possibly TRBD1 for D (5 bases). CDR1 and CDR2 from the germline V gene are MGHRA and YSYEKL. V lost 0 bases and J 5 bases, leaving 13 bases between the germline ends. This CDR3 is 15 amino acids long. Here the CDR3 reads CASSQEDGRAYGYTF. Incomplete CDR3 DNA: TGCGCCAGCAGCCAAGAGGACGGCAGGGCGTATGGC.

On this clone: The read halts 3 residues ahead of the CDR3 end, with the missing end drawn from the germline J gene. V is TRBV2 and J is TRBJ2-7; 11 nucleotides match TRBD1. CDR3 size: 15 residues. The germline CDR1 and CDR2 sequences are SNHLY and FYNNEI. Losses at the gene ends were 4 bases for V and 5 bases for J; bases not matched to a gene: 7. The DNA read from the CDR3 is TGTGCCAGCAGTGGAGCTCCGGGACAGGGGGACGAG. Its translation is CASSGAPGQGDE. In full, the CDR3 reads CASSGAPGQGDEQYF.